Given below is one TCR beta chain in context. The data were obtained in a study of T cells in Graves' hyperthyroidism and ophthalmopathy. The CDR3 regions of TCR beta were amplified from RNA transcripts. The HTBI primer set served for first-round RT-PCR of the TCR CDR3. From the multiplex PCR reads, TCRdb called clonotypes with MiXCR, one entry per CDR3 protein. The sample records 500,000 or so distinct CDR3 sequences, approximately 17% being singletons. V was clipped by 6 bases and J by 8 bases, with 19 bases between them. Germline CDR1 KGHSH, CDR2 LQKENI. The CDR3 sequence is 14 residues long. This clonotype originated in a woman younger than 35 with Graves' ophthalmopathy. The rearrangement uses TRBV18 and TRBJ1-2; D may be TRBD1 (6 bases). Sequencing was performed on blood. CDR3 in DNA: TGTGCCAGCTCTCCCGACAGGCGGGAGGGCGGCTACACCTTC. It codes for CASSPDRREGGYTF. Drawing the rest from reference TRBV18 and TRBJ1-2, the complete variable domain is NAGVMQNPRHLVRRRGQEARLRCSPMKGHSHVYWYRQLPEEGLKFMVYLQKENIIDESGMPKERFSAEFPKEGPSILRIQQVVRGDSAAYFCASSPDRREGGYTFGSGTRLTVV.